The T cell receptor beta chain described here comes from a study of CD8 T cells in Susac syndrome. Across the study: Active disease was present in six of the sequenced Susac syndrome patients, and remission in fewer than 10. Patients with Susac syndrome, at blood draw, were therapy-naive, on corticosteroids, or on intravenous immunoglobulin alone.

RNA totalling roughly 0.45 to 1 ug underwent reverse transcription with random hexamers. A multiplex approach, immunoSEQ multiplex PCR, amplified TCR beta CDR3 across 54 Vbeta and 13 Jbeta. TCRdb analysed the immunoSEQ multiplex PCR reads with MiXCR anew, one entry per CDR3 protein. This sample has 85,000 to 120,000 distinct CDR3 sequences; approximately 93% occur once, and the top ten carry around 0.4%. Trimming cost V 10 bases and J 7 bases, with 14 bases left between them. The CDR3 is made up of 12 amino acids. This rearrangement joins TRBV12-3 or TRBV12-4 to TRBJ2-1; unclear D gene. The receptor was isolated from a human donor with Susac syndrome. Specimen: CD8+ T cells from PBMCs. CDR3 DNA: TGTGCCATACGACTGCCTCGGAATGAGCAGTTCTTC. It codes for CAIRLPRNEQFF.